This TCR beta chain stems from a study of tissue T cells after allogeneic stem cell transplantation. Here immunoSEQ multiplex PCR was the method, and the copy in TCRdb shows in-frame clones only, minus some. The data show some 5,800 clones, roughly 59% seen once. The length of the CDR3 is 17 residues. Germline CDR1 reads SGHTA; CDR2 reads FQGNSA. V shed 1 base, J shed 3 bases, and the junction held 10 bases outside the gene matches. This clone came up a few times. The input for sequencing was tissue from the jejunum, taken at autopsy. The TCR originated in a male donor aged 60 or over with lung cancer. The chain is built from TRBV7-2 and TRBJ2-3; 7 nucleotides agree with TRBD2. The CDR3 spells CASSLVAGDLTTDTQYF. CDR3 in DNA: TGTGCCAGCAGCTTAGTCGCGGGGGATTTAACGACAGATACGCAGTATTTT.